The clone carrying this TCR beta chain has just a few counts. Its specificity is not known. CDR3 length: 14 residues. The V end was cut by 0 bases, the J end by 5 bases, with 9 bases between. From germline, CDR1 is MGHRA and CDR2 YSYEKL. Sample-barcoded 5' priming and a J-beta primer mix drove a second PCR of 7 to 11 cycles. Researchers report that each sample yielded at least 2.5 million CDR3-containing paired-end reads. TCRdb processed the 5' RACE reads anew with MiXCR; each CDR3 protein has one entry. This sample has some 1 million distinct CDR3 sequences, with 45% found just once. This sample is part of a study of blood T cells in healthy people across ages. Findings and caveats of the study: The fall in TCR beta diversity per million T cells was roughly linear with age. It was the long-lived donors that had more naive CD4+ cells and higher diversity than aged donors. Higher naive T cell percentage went strongly together with higher TCR beta diversity.

The TCR originated in a woman in her fifties or sixties in good health. V is TRBV4-1 and J is TRBJ2-3, with D uncertain. Sequences were obtained from blood. The CDR3 nucleotides read TGCGCCAGCAGCCAAGATAGGGTGGTAGATACGCAGTATTTT. Translating it yields CASSQDRVVDTQYF.